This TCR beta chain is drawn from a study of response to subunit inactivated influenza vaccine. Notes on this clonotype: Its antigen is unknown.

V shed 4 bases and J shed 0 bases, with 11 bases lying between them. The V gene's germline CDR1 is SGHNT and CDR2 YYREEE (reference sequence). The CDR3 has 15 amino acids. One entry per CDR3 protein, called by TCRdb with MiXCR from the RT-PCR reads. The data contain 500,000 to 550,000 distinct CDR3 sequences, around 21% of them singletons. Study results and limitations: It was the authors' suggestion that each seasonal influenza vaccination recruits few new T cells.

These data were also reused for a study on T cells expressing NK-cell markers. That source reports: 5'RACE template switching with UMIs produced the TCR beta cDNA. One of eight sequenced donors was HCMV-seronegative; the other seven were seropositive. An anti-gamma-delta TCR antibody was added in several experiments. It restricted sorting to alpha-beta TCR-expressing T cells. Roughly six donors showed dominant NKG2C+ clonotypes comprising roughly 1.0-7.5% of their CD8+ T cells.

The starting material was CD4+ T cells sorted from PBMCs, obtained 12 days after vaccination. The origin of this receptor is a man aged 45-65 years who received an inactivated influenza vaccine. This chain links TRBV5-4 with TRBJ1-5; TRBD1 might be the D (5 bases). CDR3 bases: TGTGCCAGCAGCCCAGGGCCTTATAGCAATCAGCCCCAGCATTTT. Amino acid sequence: CASSPGPYSNQPQHF.